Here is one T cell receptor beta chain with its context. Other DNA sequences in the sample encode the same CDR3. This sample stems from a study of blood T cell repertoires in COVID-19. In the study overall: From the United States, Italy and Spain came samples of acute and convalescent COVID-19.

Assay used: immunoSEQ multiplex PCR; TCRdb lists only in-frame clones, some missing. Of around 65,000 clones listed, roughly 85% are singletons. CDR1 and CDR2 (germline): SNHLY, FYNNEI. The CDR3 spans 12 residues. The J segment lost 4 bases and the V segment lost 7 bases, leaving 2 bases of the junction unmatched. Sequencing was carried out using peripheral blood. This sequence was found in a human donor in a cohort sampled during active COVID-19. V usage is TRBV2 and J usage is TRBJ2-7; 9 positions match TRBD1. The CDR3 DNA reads TGTGCCAGCAAGGGACAGGGATACGAGCAGTACTTC. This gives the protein CASKGQGYEQYF.